This entry features one TCR beta chain sequence. Its specificity is not known. Profiling relied on immunoSEQ multiplex PCR, and the TCRdb table lists in-frame clones only, not all of them. Of some 550,000 clones detected, around 97% appear once; the ten largest clones hold approximately 0.057%. This entry is derived from a study of shared clonotypes between healthy human individuals. Study-wide findings and caveats: Clonotype sharing among donors was expected to depend on sequencing depth. Sorted-subset sequencing, rarefaction showed, was incomplete despite large depth. Clonotypes not shared had lower generation probabilities than those common to all four donors.

V lost 3 bases and J 4 bases, leaving 7 bases between the germline ends. The germline CDR1 and CDR2 sequences are SGHVS and FQNEAQ. CDR3 length: 13 residues. This TCR was sampled from a woman aged 30 to 39 in good health. The sample was naive CD4+ T cells sorted from blood. The subset here: CD45RA+ positively selected. The genes are TRBV7-8 and TRBJ1-5; D not resolved. The DNA of the CDR3 is TGTGCCAGCAGCTTGGAGGAAAATCAGCCCCAGCATTTT. Residues: CASSLEENQPQHF.